These T cell receptor beta chains were read from a single sample in a study of STAT5B mutations in CD4+ large granular lymphocyte leukemia. Clones were sequenced by immunoSEQ multiplex PCR, and TCRdb holds only the in-frame ones, with some missing. Here the sample spans 30,000 to 40,000 clones, about 91% being singletons. The specimen was CD4+ T cells from blood buffy coats. The receptors here all came from a human donor in good health. Each CDR3 is given with its conserved first and last residue. The D gene is left open where the match is weak. Not all rows give a size; the values are once, few, many and, for expanded clones, a class.

d_call j_call v_call clone_size cdr3_aa cdr3_nt
. TRBJ2-5 TRBV4-3 . CASSQAFGVGVQETQYF TGCGCCAGCAGCCAAGCCTTTGGGGTGGGAGTACAAGAGACCCAGTACTTC
. TRBJ1-3 TRBV5-4 . CASSPAAAASSGNTIYF TGTGCCAGCAGCCCCGCCGCGGCAGCCTCCTCTGGAAACACCATATATTTT
. TRBJ2-6 TRBV21-1 once CASSKAGGLKSGANVLTF TGTGCCAGCAGCAAAGCGGGGGGGCTCAAGTCTGGGGCCAACGTCCTGACTTTC
. TRBJ2-7 TRBV6-5 . CASSSTTDDGTYEQYF TGTGCCAGCAGTTCAACGACGGACGACGGAACCTACGAGCAGTACTTC
. TRBJ2-7 TRBV10-2 . CASSESGRLSYEQYF TGCGCCAGCAGTGAATCGGGCAGACTATCCTACGAGCAGTACTTC
. TRBJ1-2 TRBV7-6 . CATTAAGAEYGYTF TGTGCCACTACAGCGGCGGGGGCTGAGTATGGCTACACCTTC
TRBD2 TRBJ2-3 TRBV6-1 . CASSAGTSGRTDTQYF TGTGCCAGCAGTGCAGGGACTAGCGGGCGCACAGATACGCAGTATTTT
TRBD2 TRBJ2-1 TRBV7-3 . CASSFGLAGTDEQFF TGTGCCAGCAGCTTCGGACTAGCGGGAACCGATGAGCAGTTCTTC
TRBD2 TRBJ2-5 TRBV10-1 . CASSEASGELQETQYF TGCGCCAGCAGTGAGGCTAGCGGGGAATTACAAGAGACCCAGTACTTC
. TRBJ2-7 TRBV29-1 . CSVAQGSYEQYF TGCAGCGTTGCACAGGGCTCCTACGAGCAGTACTTC
. TRBJ2-3 TRBV7-9 . CASSLGAPKSDTQYF TGTGCCAGCAGCTTAGGGGCGCCGAAGAGCGATACGCAGTATTTT
TRBD1 TRBJ1-2 TRBV30 . CAWRLTGALYGYTF TGTGCCTGGAGGCTGACAGGGGCCCTTTATGGCTACACCTTC
. TRBJ2-1 TRBV5-1 . CASSLGGPGNEQFF TGCGCCAGCAGCTTGGGGGGGCCTGGGAATGAGCAGTTCTTC
. TRBJ1-1 TRBV7-8 once CASSLEQTVTFF TGTGCCAGCAGCTTAGAACAGACGGTGACTTTCTTT
TRBD1 TRBJ1-2 TRBV5-1 . CASSVDRGGGYTF TGCGCCAGCAGCGTGGACAGGGGAGGCGGCTACACCTTC
TRBD2 TRBJ2-1 TRBV5-1 . CASSLTSGSGYNEQFF TGCGCCAGCAGCTTAACTAGCGGGAGTGGATACAATGAGCAGTTCTTC
. TRBJ2-3 TRBV4-3 . CASSLRSGGAPTDTQYF TGCGCCAGCAGCCTCAGATCGGGCGGGGCCCCCACAGATACGCAGTATTTT
TRBD1 TRBJ2-3 TRBV7-2 . CASSLGQGADTQYF TGTGCCAGCAGCTTAGGGCAGGGGGCCGATACGCAGTATTTT
TRBD2 TRBJ2-2 TRBV29-1 once CSVGRTSSLPGELFF TGCAGCGTTGGGCGGACTAGCTCGCTCCCCGGGGAGCTGTTTTTT
TRBD2 TRBJ2-1 TRBV4-1 . CASSPGGAGGTNEQFF TGCGCCAGCAGCCCCGGAGGAGCGGGAGGGACCAATGAGCAGTTCTTC
. TRBJ1-2 TRBV4-3 once CASSQQATPPNYGYTF TGCGCCAGCAGCCAGCAGGCTACTCCCCCCAACTATGGCTACACCTTC
. TRBJ1-6 TRBV11-1 . CASSLRGPQNSPLHF TGTGCCAGCAGCCTAAGGGGCCCGCAGAATTCACCCCTCCACTTT
. TRBJ2-2 TRBV15 few CATSRTSNTGELFF TGTGCCACCAGCCGGACATCGAACACCGGGGAGCTGTTTTTT
TRBD1 TRBJ2-2 TRBV5-1 once CASSFRGQGWTGELFF TGCGCCAGCAGCTTCCGGGGACAGGGGTGGACCGGGGAGCTGTTTTTT
. TRBJ2-1 TRBV19 once CASSEQSSYNEQFF TGTGCCAGTAGTGAACAGAGCTCCTACAATGAGCAGTTCTTC
. TRBJ2-6 TRBV4-3 . CASSRRRERHVSGANVLTF TGCGCCAGCAGCCGGCGCAGGGAGCGGCACGTCTCTGGGGCCAACGTCCTGACTTTC
TRBD2 TRBJ2-7 TRBV11-3 . CASSRTSGILSYEQYF TGTGCCAGCAGCCGGACTAGCGGGATTCTATCCTACGAGCAGTACTTC
TRBD2 TRBJ2-1 TRBV27 . CASSTSGSYSSYNEQFF TGTGCCAGCTCGACTAGCGGGTCTTATAGCTCCTACAATGAGCAGTTCTTC
. TRBJ1-5 TRBV9 once CASSVDNSQPQHF TGTGCCAGCAGCGTAGATAACAGTCAGCCCCAGCATTTT
. TRBJ1-1 TRBV7-2 . CASSTRTAMNTEAFF TGTGCCAGCAGCACCAGGACAGCTATGAACACTGAAGCTTTCTTT
. TRBJ1-3 TRBV5-1 . CASSPGRSGNTIYF TGCGCCAGCAGCCCGGGGAGATCTGGAAACACCATATATTTT
. TRBJ1-5 TRBV6-1 . CASSEKFSNQPQHF TGTGCCAGCAGTGAAAAGTTTAGCAATCAGCCCCAGCATTTT
TRBD1 TRBJ1-6 TRBV2 . CASSGDRAYNSPLHF TGTGCCAGCAGTGGCGACAGGGCCTATAATTCACCCCTCCACTTT
. TRBJ1-2 TRBV7-9 few CASSLWGAGGYTF TGTGCCAGCAGCTTGTGGGGGGCGGGAGGCTACACCTTC
TRBD2 TRBJ2-5 TRBV14 . CASSFSGTSGSLGKETQYF TGTGCCAGCAGCTTTTCCGGGACTAGCGGGAGCTTGGGAAAAGAGACCCAGTACTTC
TRBD2 TRBJ2-1 TRBV5-1 . CASSYVASGDSYNEQFF TGCGCCAGCAGCTATGTCGCTAGCGGCGACTCCTACAATGAGCAGTTCTTC
TRBD1 TRBJ1-4 TRBV19 . CASSIMGQFATNEKLFF TGTGCCAGTAGTATAATGGGACAGTTTGCAACTAATGAAAAACTGTTTTTT
. TRBJ1-2 TRBV5-1 once CASSLSPHTGGHYGYTF TGCGCCAGCAGCTTGTCCCCTCATACCGGAGGCCACTATGGCTACACCTTC
. TRBJ2-2 TRBV4-3 . CASSQGPPNTGELFF TGCGCCAGCAGCCAAGGCCCCCCTAACACCGGGGAGCTGTTTTTT
. TRBJ2-7 TRBV7-2 once CASSKRGAYEQYF TGTGCCAGCAGTAAAAGGGGGGCCTACGAGCAGTACTTC